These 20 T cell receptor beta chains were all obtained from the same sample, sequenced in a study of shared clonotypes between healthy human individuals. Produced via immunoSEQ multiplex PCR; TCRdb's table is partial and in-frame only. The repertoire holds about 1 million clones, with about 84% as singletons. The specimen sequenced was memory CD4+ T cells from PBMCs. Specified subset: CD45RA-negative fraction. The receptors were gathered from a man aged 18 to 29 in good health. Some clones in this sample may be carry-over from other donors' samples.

CDR3 amino acids: CASSSRLAGGAGELFF. For the CDR3, the DNA is TGTGCCAGCAGCTCGAGACTAGCGGGAGGGGCCGGGGAGCTGTTTTTT. The chain is built from TRBV7-2 and TRBJ2-2; TRBD2 aligns across 14 bases. The CDR3 length is 16 residues. Germline V gene lookup returns CDR1 SGHTA and CDR2 FQGNSA. Losses at the gene ends were 4 bases for V and 6 bases for J; bases not matched to a gene: 4.

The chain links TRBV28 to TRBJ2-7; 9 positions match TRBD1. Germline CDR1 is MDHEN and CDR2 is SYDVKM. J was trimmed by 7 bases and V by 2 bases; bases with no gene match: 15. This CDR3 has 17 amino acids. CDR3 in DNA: TGTGCCAGCAGTTTAATGGTCGGCGGGACAGGGTCGAGGGAGCAGTACTTC. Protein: CASSLMVGGTGSREQYF.

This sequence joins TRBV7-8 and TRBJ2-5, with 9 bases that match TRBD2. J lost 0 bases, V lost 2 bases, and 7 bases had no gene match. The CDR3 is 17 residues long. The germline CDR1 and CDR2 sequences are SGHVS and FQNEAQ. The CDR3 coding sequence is TGTGCCAGCAGCTTATTCGGGCGGGAGGGGTACCAAGAGACCCAGTACTTC. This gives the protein CASSLFGREGYQETQYF.

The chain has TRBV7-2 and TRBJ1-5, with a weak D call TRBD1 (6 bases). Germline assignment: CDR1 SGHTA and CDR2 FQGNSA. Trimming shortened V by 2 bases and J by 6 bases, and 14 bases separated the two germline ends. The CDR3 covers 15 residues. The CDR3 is CASSLMDSRLQPQHF. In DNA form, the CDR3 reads TGTGCCAGCAGCTTAATGGACAGCCGGCTTCAGCCCCAGCATTTT.

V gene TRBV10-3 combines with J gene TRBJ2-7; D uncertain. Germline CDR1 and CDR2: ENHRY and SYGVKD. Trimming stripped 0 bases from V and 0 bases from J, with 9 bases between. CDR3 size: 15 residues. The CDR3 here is CAISESTYTSYEQYF. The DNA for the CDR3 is TGTGCCATCAGTGAGTCGACCTACACCTCCTACGAGCAGTACTTC.

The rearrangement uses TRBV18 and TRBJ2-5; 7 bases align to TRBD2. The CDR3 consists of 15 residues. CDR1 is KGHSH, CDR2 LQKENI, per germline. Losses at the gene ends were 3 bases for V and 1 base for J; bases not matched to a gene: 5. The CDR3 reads CASSPYQRGQETQYF. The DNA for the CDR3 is TGTGCCAGCTCACCTTATCAGCGGGGCCAAGAGACCCAGTACTTC.

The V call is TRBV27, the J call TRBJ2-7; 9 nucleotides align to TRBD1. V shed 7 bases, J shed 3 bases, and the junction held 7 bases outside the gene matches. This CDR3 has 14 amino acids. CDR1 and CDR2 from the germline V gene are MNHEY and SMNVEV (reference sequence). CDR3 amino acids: CASKWTGEGYEQYF. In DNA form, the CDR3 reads TGTGCCAGCAAATGGACAGGGGAAGGCTACGAGCAGTACTTC.

The chain's CDR3 is CASSPKVGLAGYNEQFF. CDR3 bases: TGTGCCAGCAGCCCCAAGGTGGGACTAGCGGGATACAATGAGCAGTTCTTC. V usage is TRBV7-2 and J usage is TRBJ2-1, with TRBD2 matching over 13 bases. The junction had 8 bases not matched to a gene; V was cut back by 5 bases and J by 4 bases. The CDR3 has 17 amino acids. Germline values: CDR1 SGHTA, CDR2 FQGNSA.

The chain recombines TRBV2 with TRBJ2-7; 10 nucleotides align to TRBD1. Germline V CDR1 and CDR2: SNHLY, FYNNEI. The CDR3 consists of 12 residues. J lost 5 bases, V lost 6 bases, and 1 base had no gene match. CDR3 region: CASRDRGDEQYF. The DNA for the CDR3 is TGTGCCAGCAGGGACAGGGGGGACGAGCAGTACTTC.

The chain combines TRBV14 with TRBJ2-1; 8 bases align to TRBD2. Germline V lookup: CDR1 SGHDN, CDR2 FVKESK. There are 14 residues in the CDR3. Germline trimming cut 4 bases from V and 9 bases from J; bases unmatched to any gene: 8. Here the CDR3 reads CASSRGLAGAEQFF. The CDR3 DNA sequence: TGTGCCAGCAGCCGCGGACTAGCCGGTGCTGAGCAGTTCTTC.

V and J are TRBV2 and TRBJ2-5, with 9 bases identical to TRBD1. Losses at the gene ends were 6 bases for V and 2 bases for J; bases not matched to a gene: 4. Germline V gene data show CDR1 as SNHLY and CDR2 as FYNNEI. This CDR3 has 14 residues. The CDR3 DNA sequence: TGTGCCAGCAGCTACAGGGGGCAACAAGAGACCCAGTACTTC. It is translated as CASSYRGQQETQYF.

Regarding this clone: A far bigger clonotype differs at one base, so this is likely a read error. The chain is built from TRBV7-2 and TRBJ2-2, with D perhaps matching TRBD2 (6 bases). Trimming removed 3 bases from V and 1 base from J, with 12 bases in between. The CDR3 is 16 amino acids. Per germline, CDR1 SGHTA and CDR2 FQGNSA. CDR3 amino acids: CASSFTGGMNTGELFF. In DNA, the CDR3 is TGTGCCAGCAGCTTTACTGGCGGGATGAACACCGGGGAGCTGTTTTTT.

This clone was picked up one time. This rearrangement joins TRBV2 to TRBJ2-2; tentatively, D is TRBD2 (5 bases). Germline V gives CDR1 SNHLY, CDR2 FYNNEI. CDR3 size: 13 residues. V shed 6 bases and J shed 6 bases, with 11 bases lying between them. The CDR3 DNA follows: TGTGCCAGCAGCGGACTCCCGGCCGGGGAGCTGTTTTTT. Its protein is CASSGLPAGELFF.

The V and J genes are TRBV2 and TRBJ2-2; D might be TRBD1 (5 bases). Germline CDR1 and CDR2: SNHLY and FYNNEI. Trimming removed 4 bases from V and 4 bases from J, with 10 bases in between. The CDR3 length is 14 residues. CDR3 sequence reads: CASSGRAGTGELFF. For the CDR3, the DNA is TGTGCCAGCAGTGGCAGGGCCGGCACCGGGGAGCTGTTTTTT.

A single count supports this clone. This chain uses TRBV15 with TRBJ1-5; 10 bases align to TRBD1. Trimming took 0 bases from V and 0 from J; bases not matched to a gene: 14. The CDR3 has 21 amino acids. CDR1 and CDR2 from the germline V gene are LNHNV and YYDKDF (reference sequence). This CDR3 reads CATSREKLVGTGVNSNQPQHF. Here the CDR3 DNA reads TGTGCCACCAGCAGAGAAAAGCTTGTGGGGACAGGGGTAAATAGCAATCAGCCCCAGCATTTT.

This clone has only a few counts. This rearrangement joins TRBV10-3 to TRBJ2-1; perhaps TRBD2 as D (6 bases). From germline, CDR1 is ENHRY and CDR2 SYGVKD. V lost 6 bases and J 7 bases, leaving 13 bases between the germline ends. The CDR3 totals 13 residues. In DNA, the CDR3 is TGTGCCATCAGCAGACTAGAACTTAATGAGCAGTTCTTC. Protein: CAISRLELNEQFF.

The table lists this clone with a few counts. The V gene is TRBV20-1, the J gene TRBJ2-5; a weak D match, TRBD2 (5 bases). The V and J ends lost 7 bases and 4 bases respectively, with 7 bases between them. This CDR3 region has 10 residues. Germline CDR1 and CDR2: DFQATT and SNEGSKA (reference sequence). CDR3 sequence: CSVSGETQYF. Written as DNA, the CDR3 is TGCAGTGTAAGCGGAGAGACCCAGTACTTC.

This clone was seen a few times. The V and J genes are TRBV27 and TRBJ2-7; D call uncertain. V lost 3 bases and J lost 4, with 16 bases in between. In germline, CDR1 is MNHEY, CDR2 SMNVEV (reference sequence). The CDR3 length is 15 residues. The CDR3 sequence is CASSLGWSLEYEQYF. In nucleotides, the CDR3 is TGTGCCAGCAGTTTGGGGTGGTCCTTAGAGTACGAGCAGTACTTC.

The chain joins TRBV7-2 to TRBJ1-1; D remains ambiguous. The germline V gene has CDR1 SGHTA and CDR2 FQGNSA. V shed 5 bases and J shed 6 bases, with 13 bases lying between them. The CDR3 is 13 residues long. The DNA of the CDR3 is TGTGCCAGCAGCCCCCCAACCTCGTCTGAAGCTTTCTTT. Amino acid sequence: CASSPPTSSEAFF.

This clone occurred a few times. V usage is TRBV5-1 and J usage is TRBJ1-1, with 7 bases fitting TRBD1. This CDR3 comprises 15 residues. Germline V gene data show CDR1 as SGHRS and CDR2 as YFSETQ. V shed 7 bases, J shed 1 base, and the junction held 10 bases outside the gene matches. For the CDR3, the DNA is TGCGCCAGCTCACTGGGGGCAGGGGGGAACACTGAAGCTTTCTTT. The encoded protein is CASSLGAGGNTEAFF.